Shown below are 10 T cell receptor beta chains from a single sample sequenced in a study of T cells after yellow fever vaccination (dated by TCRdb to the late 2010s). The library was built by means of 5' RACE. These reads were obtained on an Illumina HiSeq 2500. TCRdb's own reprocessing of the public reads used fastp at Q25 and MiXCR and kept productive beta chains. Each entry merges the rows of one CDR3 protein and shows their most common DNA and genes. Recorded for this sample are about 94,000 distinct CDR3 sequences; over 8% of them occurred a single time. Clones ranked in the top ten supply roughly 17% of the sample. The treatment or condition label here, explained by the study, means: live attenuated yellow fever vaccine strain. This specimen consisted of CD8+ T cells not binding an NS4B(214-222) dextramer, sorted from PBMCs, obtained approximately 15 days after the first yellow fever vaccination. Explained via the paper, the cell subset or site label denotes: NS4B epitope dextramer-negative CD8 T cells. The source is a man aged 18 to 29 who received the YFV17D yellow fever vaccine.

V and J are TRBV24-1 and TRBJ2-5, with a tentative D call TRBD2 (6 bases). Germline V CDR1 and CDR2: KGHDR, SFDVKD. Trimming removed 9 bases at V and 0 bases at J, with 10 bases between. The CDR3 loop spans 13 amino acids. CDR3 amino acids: CATRSGYQETQYF. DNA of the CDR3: TGTGCCACCCGAAGCGGGTACCAAGAGACCCAGTACTTC.

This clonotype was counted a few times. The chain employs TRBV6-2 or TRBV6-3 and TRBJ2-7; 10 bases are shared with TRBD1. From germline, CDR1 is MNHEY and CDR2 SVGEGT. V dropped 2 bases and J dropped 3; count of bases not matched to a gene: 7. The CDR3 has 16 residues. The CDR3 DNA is TGTGCCAGCAGTTACGGGGGGACAGGGGAGGACTACGAGCAGTACTTC. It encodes CASSYGGTGEDYEQYF.

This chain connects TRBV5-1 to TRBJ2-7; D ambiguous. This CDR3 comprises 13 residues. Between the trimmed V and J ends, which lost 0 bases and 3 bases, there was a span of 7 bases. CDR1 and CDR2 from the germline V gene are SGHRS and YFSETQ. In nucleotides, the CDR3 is TGCGCCAGCAGCTTGGGTCCGCTCTACGAGCAGTACTTC. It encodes CASSLGPLYEQYF.

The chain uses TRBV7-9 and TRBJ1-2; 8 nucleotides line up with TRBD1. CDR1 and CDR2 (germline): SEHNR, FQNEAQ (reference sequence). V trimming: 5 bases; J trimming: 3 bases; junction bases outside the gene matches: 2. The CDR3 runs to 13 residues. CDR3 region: CASSLGQDYGYTF. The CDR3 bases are TGTGCCAGCAGCCTGGGACAGGACTATGGCTACACCTTC.

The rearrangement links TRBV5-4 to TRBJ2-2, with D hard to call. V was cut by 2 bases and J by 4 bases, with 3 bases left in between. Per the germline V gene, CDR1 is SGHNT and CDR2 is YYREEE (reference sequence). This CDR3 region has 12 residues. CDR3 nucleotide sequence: TGTGCCAGCAGCTTTTTCACCGGGGAGCTGTTTTTT. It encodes CASSFFTGELFF.

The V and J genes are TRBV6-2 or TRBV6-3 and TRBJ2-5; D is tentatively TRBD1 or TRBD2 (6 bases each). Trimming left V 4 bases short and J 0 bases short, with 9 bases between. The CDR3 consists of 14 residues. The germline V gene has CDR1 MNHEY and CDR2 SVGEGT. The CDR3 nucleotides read TGTGCCAGCAGTTTGGGGGGCTACCAAGAGACCCAGTACTTC. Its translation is CASSLGGYQETQYF.

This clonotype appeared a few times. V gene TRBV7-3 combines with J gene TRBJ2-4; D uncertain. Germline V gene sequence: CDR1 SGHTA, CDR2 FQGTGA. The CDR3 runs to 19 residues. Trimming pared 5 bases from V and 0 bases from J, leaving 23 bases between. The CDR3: CASSPRGVNKTLAKNIQYF. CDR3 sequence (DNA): TGTGCCAGCAGCCCCCGTGGGGTCAACAAAACTTTAGCCAAAAACATTCAGTACTTC.

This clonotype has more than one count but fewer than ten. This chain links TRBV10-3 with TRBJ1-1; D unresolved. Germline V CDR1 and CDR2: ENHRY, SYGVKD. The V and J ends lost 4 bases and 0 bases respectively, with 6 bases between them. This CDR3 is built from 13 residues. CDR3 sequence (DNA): TGTGCCATCAGTGGGCTGATGAACACTGAAGCTTTCTTT. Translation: CAISGLMNTEAFF.

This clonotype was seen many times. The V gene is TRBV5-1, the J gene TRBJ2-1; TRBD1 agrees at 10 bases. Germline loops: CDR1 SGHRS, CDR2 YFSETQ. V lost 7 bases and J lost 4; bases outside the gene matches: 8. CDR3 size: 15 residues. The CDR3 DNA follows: TGCGCCAGCTTAACTGGGGACAGGGGATACAATGAGCAGTTCTTC. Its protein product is CASLTGDRGYNEQFF.

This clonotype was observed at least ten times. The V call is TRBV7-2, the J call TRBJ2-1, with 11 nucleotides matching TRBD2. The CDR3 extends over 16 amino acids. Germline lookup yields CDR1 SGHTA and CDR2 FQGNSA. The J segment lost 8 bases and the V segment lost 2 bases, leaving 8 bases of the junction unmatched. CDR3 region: CASSLNLAGGPDEQFF. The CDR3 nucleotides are TGTGCCAGCAGCTTAAATCTAGCGGGGGGCCCCGATGAGCAGTTCTTC. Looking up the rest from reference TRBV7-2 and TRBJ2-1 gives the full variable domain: GAGVSQSPSNKVTEKGKDVELRCDPISGHTALYWYRQSLGQGLEFLIYFQGNSAPDKSGLPSDRFSAERTGGSVSTLTIQRTQQEDSAVYLCASSLNLAGGPDEQFFGPGTRLTVL.